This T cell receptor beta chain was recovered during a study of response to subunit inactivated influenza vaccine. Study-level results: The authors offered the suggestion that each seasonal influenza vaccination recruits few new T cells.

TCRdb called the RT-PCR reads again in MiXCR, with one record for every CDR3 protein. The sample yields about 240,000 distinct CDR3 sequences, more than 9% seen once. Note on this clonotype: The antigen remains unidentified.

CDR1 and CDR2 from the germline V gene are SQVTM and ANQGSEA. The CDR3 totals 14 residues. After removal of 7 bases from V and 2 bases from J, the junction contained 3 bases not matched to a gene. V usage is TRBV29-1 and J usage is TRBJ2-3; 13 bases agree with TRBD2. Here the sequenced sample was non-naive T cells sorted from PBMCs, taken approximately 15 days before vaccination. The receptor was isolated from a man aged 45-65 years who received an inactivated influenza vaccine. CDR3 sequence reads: CSGGLAGVTDTQYF. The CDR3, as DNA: TGCAGCGGCGGACTAGCGGGAGTCACAGATACGCAGTATTTT.